This TCR beta chain came from a study of blood T cell repertoires in COVID-19. Study-wide context: Acute-phase and convalescent COVID-19 samples originated in the United States, Italy and Spain.

The Seattle site enrolled patients during active infection and followed them longitudinally. The CDR3 totals 16 residues. Looked up from germline, CDR1 is SGHNT and CDR2 is YENEEA. Trimming at V came to 5 bases and at J to 1 base, leaving 4 bases not matched to a gene. In the original workflow: Cell counts per sample came from amplifying reference gene primers. Sequencing used immunoSEQ multiplex PCR; TCRdb keeps in-frame clones, though not all of them. Clone size and V and J calls were adopted from that table, with D and trimming inferred from the DNA. The sample shows under 250,000 clones, over 80% of them seen only once.

The chain is built from TRBV11-3 and TRBJ2-2; TRBD2 matches 10 bases. This sequence originates from a young man with COVID-19, enrolled during active disease. The sequenced sample consisted of peripheral blood. CDR3: CASSTLAGENTGELFF. Written as DNA, the CDR3 is TGTGCCAGCAGCACCCTAGCGGGGGAGAACACCGGGGAGCTGTTTTTT.